These 18 T cell receptor beta chains were all obtained from the same sample, sequenced in a study of blood T cell repertoires in COVID-19. This table comes from immunoSEQ multiplex PCR, and its TCRdb copy is limited to in-frame clones, with some not included. Of roughly 200,000 clones in the sample, more than 80% are singletons; the top ten hold 1.2%. Material for sequencing was PBMCs or T cells enriched from blood (not recorded which). Source of these receptors: a man aged 30 to 39 who had recovered from COVID-19.

Here the CDR3 reads CASKTGGFYGYTF. The CDR3 DNA follows: TGTGCCAGCAAGACAGGGGGCTTCTATGGCTACACCTTC. The chain couples TRBV2 to TRBJ1-2; 10 bases are a match to TRBD1. J gave up 4 bases and V 7 bases, and 3 bases lay outside the gene matches. The germline CDR1 and CDR2 sequences are SNHLY and FYNNEI. The CDR3 loop spans 13 amino acids. Combining the CDR3 with reference TRBV2 and TRBJ1-2 gives the whole variable domain EPEVTQTPSHQVTQMGQEVILRCVPISNHLYFYWYRQILGQKVEFLVSFYNNEISEKSEIFDDQFSVERPDGSNFTLKIRSTKLEDSAMYFCASKTGGFYGYTFGSGTRLTVV.

The J gene is TRBJ1-1, the V gene TRBV7-9; the D is unclear. CDR1 and CDR2 (germline): SEHNR, FQNEAQ (reference sequence). V was clipped by 5 bases and J by 5 bases, with 9 bases between them. The CDR3 has 12 residues. CDR3 amino acids: CASSDPGTEAFF. CDR3 DNA sequence: TGTGCCAGCAGCGACCCGGGGACTGAAGCTTTCTTT.

The chain carries TRBV28 and TRBJ2-7; D might be TRBD1 (5 bases). The V gene's germline CDR1 is MDHEN and CDR2 SYDVKM. The CDR3 is 14 residues long. V gave up 1 base and J gave up 6 bases, with 13 bases separating them. The CDR3 reads CASSLLLGEGEQYF. CDR3 nucleotide sequence: TGTGCCAGCAGTTTATTATTAGGGGAAGGCGAGCAGTACTTC.

The chain links TRBV30 to TRBJ1-6; D is unclear. Between the trimmed V and J ends, which lost 4 bases and 6 bases, there was a span of 10 bases. CDR1 and CDR2 from the germline V gene are GTSNPN and SVGIG (reference sequence). The CDR3 length is 13 residues. The CDR3 nucleotides are TGTGCCTGGACGGACGCGGGTAATTCACCCCTCCACTTT. Protein: CAWTDAGNSPLHF.

The chain combines TRBV19 with TRBJ2-1, with 8 bases fitting TRBD2. Trimming took 3 bases from V and 7 from J; bases not matched to a gene: 8. CDR3 length: 15 amino acids. CDR1 is LNHDA, CDR2 SQIVND, per germline (reference sequence). The CDR3 loop is CASSIRGGHSNEQFF. CDR3 nucleotide sequence: TGTGCCAGTAGTATTCGGGGGGGCCATAGTAATGAGCAGTTCTTC.

The chain has TRBV27 and TRBJ1-6, with 7 bases matching TRBD1. CDR1 is MNHEY and CDR2 is SMNVEV in the germline V gene (reference sequence). V dropped 0 bases and J dropped 4; count of bases not matched to a gene: 9. This CDR3 has 18 residues. The CDR3 reads CASSLSPQDRPYNSPLHF. The CDR3 nucleotides read TGTGCCAGCAGTTTATCGCCCCAGGACAGGCCTTATAATTCACCCCTCCACTTT.

The chain uses TRBV10-3 and TRBJ2-5; D is perhaps TRBD1 (6 bases). Germline loops: CDR1 ENHRY, CDR2 SYGVKD. This CDR3 has 14 residues. V was trimmed by 0 bases and J by 2 bases, leaving 7 bases between them. The CDR3 protein is CAISESQGQETQYF. CDR3 sequence (DNA): TGTGCCATCAGTGAGTCGCAGGGGCAAGAGACCCAGTACTTC.

The chain uses TRBV6-5 and TRBJ1-1; 11 bases are a match to TRBD1. Trimming removed 7 bases from V and 5 bases from J; junction bases left unmatched: 6. The germline gives CDR1 MNHEY, CDR2 SVGAGI. The CDR3 extends over 14 amino acids. The CDR3 DNA reads TGTGCCAGCATCCTGGGACAGGGGGTTACTGAAGCTTTCTTT. It encodes CASILGQGVTEAFF.

The chain carries TRBV2 and TRBJ1-2; unclear D gene. Per germline, CDR1 SNHLY and CDR2 FYNNEI. With 6 bases removed from V and 5 bases from J, the gap between germline ends came to 19 bases. This CDR3 contains 15 residues. CDR3 DNA: TGTGCCAGCAGATCTACTTTTTTTAATTTGTATGGCTACACCTTC. It codes for CASRSTFFNLYGYTF.

The V gene is TRBV14, the J gene TRBJ2-7; possibly TRBD2 for D (6 bases). V was shortened by 2 bases and J by 0 bases, with 11 bases between the two germline ends. Germline V gene data show CDR1 as SGHDN and CDR2 as FVKESK. CDR3 length equals 15 residues. As DNA, the CDR3 is TGTGCCAGCAGCCAATACCGGGACTTCTCCTACGAGCAGTACTTC. It is translated as CASSQYRDFSYEQYF.

The chain carries TRBV3-1 (or the pseudogene TRBV3-2) and TRBJ2-4; D uncertain. Germline V gene lookup returns CDR1 LGHDT and CDR2 YNNKEL (reference sequence). Trimming left V 0 bases short and J 0 bases short, with 15 bases between. CDR3 length: 18 residues. The CDR3 sequence: CASSQDQASRLAKNIQYF. The CDR3 DNA sequence: TGTGCCAGCAGCCAAGATCAAGCGTCCCGTCTAGCCAAAAACATTCAGTACTTC.

V gene TRBV30 combines with J gene TRBJ2-7; maybe TRBD2 (6 bases). Germline CDR1 reads GTSNPN; CDR2 reads SVGIG (reference sequence). V was shortened by 2 bases and J by 2 bases, with 10 bases between the two germline ends. The CDR3 length is 13 residues. CDR3 DNA sequence: TGTGCCTGGAGTTGGCGGGGAGCCTACGAGCAGTACTTC. It codes for CAWSWRGAYEQYF. Using reference TRBV30 and TRBJ2-7 for the parts outside the CDR3, the full variable domain is SQTIHQWPATLVQPVGSPLSLECTVEGTSNPNLYWYRQAAGRGLQLLFYSVGIGQISSEVPQNLSASRPQDRQFILSSKKLLLSDSGFYLCAWSWRGAYEQYFGPGTRLTVT.

CDR3 nucleotide sequence: TGCAGCGCCCTCAGAAGTTCGGAGACCCAGTACTTC. Amino acids: CSALRSSETQYF. The chain couples TRBV29-1 to TRBJ2-5, with no clear D. CDR3 size: 12 residues. The germline gives CDR1 SQVTM, CDR2 ANQGSEA. V dropped 7 bases and J dropped 5 bases, with 14 bases sitting between them.

The chain joins TRBV30 to TRBJ1-1; D call uncertain. V gave up 4 bases and J gave up 3 bases, with 15 bases separating them. CDR3 size: 14 residues. CDR1 and CDR2 (germline): GTSNPN, SVGIG (reference sequence). CDR3 DNA: TGTGCCTGGAAGGTATTCCGGACTTACACTGAAGCTTTCTTT. Encoded protein: CAWKVFRTYTEAFF. The variable domain in full, completed from reference TRBV30 and TRBJ1-1, reads SQTIHQWPATLVQPVGSPLSLECTVEGTSNPNLYWYRQAAGRGLQLLFYSVGIGQISSEVPQNLSASRPQDRQFILSSKKLLLSDSGFYLCAWKVFRTYTEAFFGQGTRLTVV.

The chain is built from TRBV7-2 and TRBJ2-4; the match to TRBD1 covers 7 bases. The CDR3 is made up of 15 amino acids. V shed 0 bases and J 4 bases; nucleotides not matched to a gene: 3. Looked up from germline, CDR1 is SGHTA and CDR2 is FQGNSA. The CDR3 DNA reads as TGTGCCAGCAGCTTAGCCGGGACAGAGAAAAACATTCAGTACTTC. Protein sequence: CASSLAGTEKNIQYF.

The chain carries TRBV30 and TRBJ1-1; weak D call: TRBD1 (5 bases). The V gene's germline CDR1 is GTSNPN and CDR2 SVGIG (reference sequence). CDR3 length: 12 amino acids. The V end was cut by 4 bases, the J end by 6 bases, with 12 bases between. Here the CDR3 DNA reads TGTGCCTGGAACGGTGCACAGGCTGAAGCTTTCTTT. Translating it yields CAWNGAQAEAFF.

The gene calls are TRBV12-3 or TRBV12-4 and TRBJ2-1; D is undetermined. This CDR3 has 11 amino acids. Trimming took 7 bases from V and 7 from J, leaving 8 bases between them. CDR3 sequence reads: CASTPMNEQFF. The DNA of the CDR3 is TGTGCCAGCACCCCTATGAATGAGCAGTTCTTC.

The V and J genes are TRBV3-1 (or the pseudogene TRBV3-2) and TRBJ1-5; 10 bases are a match to TRBD1. Germline CDR1 is LGHDT and CDR2 is YNNKEL (reference sequence). Losses at the gene ends were 2 bases for V and 1 base for J; bases not matched to a gene: 5. The CDR3 totals 17 residues. CDR3 sequence reads: CASSQLRQGASNQPQHF. The CDR3 DNA sequence: TGTGCCAGCAGCCAACTAAGACAGGGGGCCAGCAATCAGCCCCAGCATTTT.